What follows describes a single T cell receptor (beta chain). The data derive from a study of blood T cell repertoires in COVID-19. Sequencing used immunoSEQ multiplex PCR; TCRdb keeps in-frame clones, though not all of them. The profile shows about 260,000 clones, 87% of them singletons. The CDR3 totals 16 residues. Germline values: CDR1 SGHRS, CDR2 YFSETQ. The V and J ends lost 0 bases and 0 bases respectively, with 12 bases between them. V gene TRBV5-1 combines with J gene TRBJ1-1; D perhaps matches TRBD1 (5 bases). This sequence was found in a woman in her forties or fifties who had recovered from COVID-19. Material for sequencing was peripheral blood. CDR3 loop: CASSLEGANMNTEAFF. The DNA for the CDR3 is TGCGCCAGCAGCTTGGAAGGGGCCAACATGAACACTGAAGCTTTCTTT.